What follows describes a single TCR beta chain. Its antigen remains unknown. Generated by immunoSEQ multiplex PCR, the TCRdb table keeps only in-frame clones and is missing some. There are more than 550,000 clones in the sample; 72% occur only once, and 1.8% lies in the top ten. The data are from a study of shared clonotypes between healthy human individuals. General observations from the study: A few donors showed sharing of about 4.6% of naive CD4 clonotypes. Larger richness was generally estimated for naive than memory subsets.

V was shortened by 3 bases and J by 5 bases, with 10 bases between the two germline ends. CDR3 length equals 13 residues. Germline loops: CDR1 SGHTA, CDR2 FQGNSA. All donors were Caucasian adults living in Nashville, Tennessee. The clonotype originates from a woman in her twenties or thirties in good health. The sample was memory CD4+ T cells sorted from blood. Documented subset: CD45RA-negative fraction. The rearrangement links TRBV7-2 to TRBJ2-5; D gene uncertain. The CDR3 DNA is TGTGCCAGCAGCTTTGGTTTCGGGGAGACCCAGTACTTC. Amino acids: CASSFGFGETQYF.